This T cell receptor (beta chain) was retrieved from a study of OX40 agonist ivuxolimab in advanced cancers. The method was immunoSEQ multiplex PCR; TCRdb's version includes in-frame clones alone and lacks a portion of them. In the table there are tens of thousands of clones, more than 85% of which are singletons. This clonotype was obtained from an adult with an advanced solid tumor such as melanoma, head and neck, liver or kidney cancer. The sample in question was CD4+ or CD8+ T cells sorted from blood, obtained in a trial of the OX40 agonist ivuxolimab.

CDR3 DNA sequence: TGTGCCAGCAGCTCCAGTCGGGAGCAGTACTTC. It is translated as CASSSSREQYF. The chain joins TRBV13 to TRBJ2-7; no firm D call. There are 11 residues in the CDR3. Looked up from germline, CDR1 is PRHDT and CDR2 is FYEKMQ (reference sequence). Trimming pared 4 bases from V and 7 bases from J, leaving 8 bases between. Full variable domain (rest looked up from reference TRBV13 and TRBJ2-7): AAGVIQSPRHLIKEKRETATLKCYPIPRHDTVYWYQQGPGQDPQFLISFYEKMQSDKGSIPDRFSAQQFSDYHSELNMSSLELGDSALYFCASSSSREQYFGPGTRLTVT.